This TCR beta chain appears in the sequencing data of a study of blood T cells in healthy people across ages. The study, taken as a whole, reports: Investigators viewed diversity estimates from one million T cells as underestimates, the study reported. More naive CD4+ cells and higher diversity were found in long-lived than in aged donors. Diversity of TCR beta correlated strongly with naive T cell percentage. As age increased, TCR beta diversity per million T cells fell in a roughly linear fashion.

Germline assignment: CDR1 MNHEY and CDR2 SVGAGI. This CDR3 contains 14 residues. The V end was cut by 7 bases, the J end by 0 bases, with 13 bases between. Regarding this clonotype: Its antigen is unidentified.

For the second PCR, which ran for roughly 6 to 12 cycles, a sample-barcoded 5' primer and a J-beta primer mix were used. TCRdb reprocessed the 5' RACE reads via MiXCR and lists one record per CDR3 protein. The sample lists about 970,000 distinct CDR3 sequences, roughly 51% occurring once. The genes are TRBV6-5 and TRBJ2-7, with a possible D match to TRBD2 (5 bases). Sequenced: blood. This clonotype was sampled from a woman in her fifties or sixties in good health. The CDR3: CASTSLEVSYEQYF. CDR3 in DNA: TGTGCCAGCACCTCGTTGGAGGTCTCCTACGAGCAGTACTTC.